This T cell receptor beta chain was captured by sequencing in a study of beta chain features in type 1 diabetes. Overall study findings and caveats: Moderate but significant shortening of TCRB CDR3s was recorded in all four CD4+ subsets from Type 1 diabetes patients. Patients with type 1 diabetes showed fewer VDJ junction insertions and more deletions. Compared to healthy donors, patients appeared to have naive, central memory and Treg TCRB repertoires that were more alike.

This CDR3 has 13 residues. In germline, CDR1 is GTSNPN, CDR2 SVGIG (reference sequence). Trimming cost V 1 base and J 3 bases, with 9 bases left between them. Expressed TCRB transcripts were sequenced, since all the RNA that had been isolated was reverse transcribed. Libraries were prepared by immunoSEQ multiplex PCR; TCRdb keeps only in-frame clonotypes and omits some of them. This sample has more than 250,000 clones; over 20% occur once, and the top ten carry 0.028%. As for this clone: Its cognate antigen is unknown.

A CD45RO/CCR7/CD25/CD127/CD95/CD27 panel sorted naive, central memory, regulatory and stem cell-like memory CD4+ cells. This receptor was obtained from a woman between 40 and 55 years old with type 1 diabetes. The sample consisted of naive CD4+ T cells from blood. The chain is built from TRBV30 and TRBJ1-1; D not certain. The DNA of the CDR3 is TGTGCCTGGAGTGGCAATGGCTACACTGAAGCTTTCTTT. Protein: CAWSGNGYTEAFF. Complete variable domain (other parts from reference TRBV30 and TRBJ1-1): SQTIHQWPATLVQPVGSPLSLECTVEGTSNPNLYWYRQAAGRGLQLLFYSVGIGQISSEVPQNLSASRPQDRQFILSSKKLLLSDSGFYLCAWSGNGYTEAFFGQGTRLTVV.